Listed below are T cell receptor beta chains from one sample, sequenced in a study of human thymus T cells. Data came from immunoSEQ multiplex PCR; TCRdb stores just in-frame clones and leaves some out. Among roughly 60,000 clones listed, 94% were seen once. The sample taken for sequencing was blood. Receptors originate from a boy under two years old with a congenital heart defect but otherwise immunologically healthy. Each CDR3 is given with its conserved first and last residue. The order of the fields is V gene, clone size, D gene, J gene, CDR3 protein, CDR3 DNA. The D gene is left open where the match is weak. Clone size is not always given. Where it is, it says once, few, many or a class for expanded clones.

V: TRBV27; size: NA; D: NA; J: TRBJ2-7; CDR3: CASSFRQGRLPYEQYF; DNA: TGTGCCAGCAGTTTCCGGCAGGGGCGCTTACCCTACGAGCAGTACTTC
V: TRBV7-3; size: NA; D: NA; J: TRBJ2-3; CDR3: CAGTLGDTQYF; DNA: TGTGCCGGGACCTTAGGGGATACGCAGTATTTT
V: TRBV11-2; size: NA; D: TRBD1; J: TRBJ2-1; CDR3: CASSSGTGLHNEQFF; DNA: TGTGCCAGCAGCTCCGGGACAGGCCTCCACAATGAGCAGTTCTTC
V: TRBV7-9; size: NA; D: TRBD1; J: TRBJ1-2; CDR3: CASSSRTGKVPFNYGYTF; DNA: TGTGCCAGCAGCTCCCGGACAGGGAAGGTTCCCTTTAACTATGGCTACACCTTC
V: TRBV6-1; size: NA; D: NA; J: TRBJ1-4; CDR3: CASSEARGLTTNEKLFF; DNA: TGTGCCAGCAGTGAAGCGCGGGGTTTAACAACTAATGAAAAACTGTTTTTT
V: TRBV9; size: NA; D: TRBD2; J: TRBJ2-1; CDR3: CASSVEGLAAFNEQFF; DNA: TGTGCCAGCAGCGTAGAAGGGCTAGCGGCATTCAATGAGCAGTTCTTC
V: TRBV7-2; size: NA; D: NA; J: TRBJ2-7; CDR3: CASSLPDGTYEQYF; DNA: TGTGCCAGCAGCTTACCGGACGGAACCTACGAGCAGTACTTC
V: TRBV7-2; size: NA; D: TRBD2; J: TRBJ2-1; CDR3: CASSSPPGLAYNEQFF; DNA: TGTGCCAGCAGCTCCCCTCCGGGACTAGCGTACAATGAGCAGTTCTTC
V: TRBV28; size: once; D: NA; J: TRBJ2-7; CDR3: CASRSRDSYEQYF; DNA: TGTGCCAGCAGGTCCAGGGACTCCTACGAGCAGTACTTC
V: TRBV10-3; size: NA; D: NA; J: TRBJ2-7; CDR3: CAISELTESAYEQYF; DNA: TGTGCCATCAGTGAATTGACAGAATCCGCCTACGAGCAGTACTTC
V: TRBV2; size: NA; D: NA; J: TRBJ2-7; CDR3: CASSERSWADASYEQYF; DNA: TGTGCCAGCAGTGAAAGGTCCTGGGCCGACGCTTCCTACGAGCAGTACTTC
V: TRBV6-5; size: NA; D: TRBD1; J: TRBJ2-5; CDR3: CATSDREGETQYF; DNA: TGTGCCACCTCCGACAGGGAAGGAGAGACCCAGTACTTC
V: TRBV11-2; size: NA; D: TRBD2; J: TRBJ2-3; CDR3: CASSPTRLAGLDTQYF; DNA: TGTGCCAGCAGCCCCACGCGACTAGCGGGATTAGATACGCAGTATTTT
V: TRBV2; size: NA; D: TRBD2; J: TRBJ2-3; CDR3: CASTPVRTSGRAGTDTQYF; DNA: TGTGCCAGCACCCCGGTACGGACTAGCGGGAGGGCCGGCACAGATACGCAGTATTTT
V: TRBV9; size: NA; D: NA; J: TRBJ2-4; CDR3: CASSVGLPTAKNIQYF; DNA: TGTGCCAGCAGCGTAGGCCTCCCGACGGCCAAAAACATTCAGTACTTC
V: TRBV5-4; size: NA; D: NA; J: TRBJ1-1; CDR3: CASSLAGDGEAFF; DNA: TGTGCCAGCAGCTTGGCGGGGGACGGTGAAGCTTTCTTT
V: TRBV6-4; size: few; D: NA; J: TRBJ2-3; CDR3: CASSDSGSLLGTDTQYF; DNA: TGTGCCAGCAGTGACTCGGGGTCTTTGCTTGGCACAGATACGCAGTATTTT
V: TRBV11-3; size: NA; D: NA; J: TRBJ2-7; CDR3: CASSLGGGRAFYEQYF; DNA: TGTGCCAGCAGCTTAGGGGGGGGCAGGGCCTTCTACGAGCAGTACTTC
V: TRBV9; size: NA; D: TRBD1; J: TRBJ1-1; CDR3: CASSVTGGSKAFF; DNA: TGTGCCAGCAGCGTAACAGGGGGGTCTAAAGCTTTCTTT
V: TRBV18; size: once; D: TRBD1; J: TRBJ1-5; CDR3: CASSIGGTGNQPQHF; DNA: TGTGCCAGCTCTATAGGAGGGACAGGTAATCAGCCCCAGCATTTT
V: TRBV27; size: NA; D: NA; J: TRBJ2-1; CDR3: CASSWRRSYNEQFF; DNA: TGTGCCAGCAGTTGGCGGAGATCCTACAATGAGCAGTTCTTC
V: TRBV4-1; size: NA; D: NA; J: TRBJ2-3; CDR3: CASSPHTDTQYF; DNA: TGCGCCAGCAGCCCTCACACAGATACGCAGTATTTT
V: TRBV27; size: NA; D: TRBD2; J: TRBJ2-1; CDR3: CASSPRLIAGGTYNEQFF; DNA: TGTGCCAGCAGTCCACGCTTGATAGCGGGAGGAACCTACAATGAGCAGTTCTTC
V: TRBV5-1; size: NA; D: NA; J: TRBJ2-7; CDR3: CASSLTGHRSYEQYF; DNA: TGCGCCAGCAGCTTGACGGGACACCGCTCCTACGAGCAGTACTTC
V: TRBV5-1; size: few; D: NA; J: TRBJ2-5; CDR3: CASSLAGNQETQYF; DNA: TGCGCCAGCAGCTTGGCGGGGAACCAAGAGACCCAGTACTTC
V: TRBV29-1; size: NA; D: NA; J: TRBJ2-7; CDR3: CSVARAYEQYF; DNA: TGCAGCGTTGCCAGGGCCTACGAGCAGTACTTC
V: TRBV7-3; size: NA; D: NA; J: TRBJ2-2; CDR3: CASSLGANTGELFF; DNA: TGTGCCAGCAGCTTGGGCGCGAACACCGGGGAGCTGTTTTTT
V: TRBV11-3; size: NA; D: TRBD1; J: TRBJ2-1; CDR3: CASSLDGTGYEQFF; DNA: TGTGCCAGCAGCTTAGACGGGACAGGGTATGAGCAGTTCTTC
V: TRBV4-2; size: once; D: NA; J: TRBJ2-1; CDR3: CASNVHRGDNEQFF; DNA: TGTGCCAGCAATGTACATAGGGGAGACAATGAGCAGTTCTTC
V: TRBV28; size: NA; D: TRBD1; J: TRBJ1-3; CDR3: CASSLQDRAGNTIYF; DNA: TGTGCCAGCAGTTTACAGGACAGGGCCGGAAACACCATATATTTT
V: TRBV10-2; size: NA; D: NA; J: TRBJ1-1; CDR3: CASSEFEGVGAAFF; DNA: TGCGCCAGCAGTGAATTCGAAGGGGTTGGTGCGGCTTTCTTT
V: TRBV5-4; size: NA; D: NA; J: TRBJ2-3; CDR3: CASTVYRETDTQYF; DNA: TGTGCCAGCACCGTATACAGGGAAACAGATACGCAGTATTTT
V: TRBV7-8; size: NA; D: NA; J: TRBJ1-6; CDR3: CASSLGPGLSGSPLHF; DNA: TGTGCCAGCAGCTTAGGGCCAGGGCTAAGTGGTTCACCCCTCCACTTT
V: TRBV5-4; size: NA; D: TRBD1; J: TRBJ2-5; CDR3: CASSSSGGARQETQYF; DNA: TGTGCCAGCAGCTCGTCAGGGGGCGCCCGGCAAGAGACCCAGTACTTC
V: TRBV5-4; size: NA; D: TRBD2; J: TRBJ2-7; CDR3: CASSPGLSSFYEQYF; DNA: TGTGCCAGCAGCCCGGGACTATCTTCCTTCTACGAGCAGTACTTC
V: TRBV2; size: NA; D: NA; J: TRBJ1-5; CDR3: CASSEGGGRNQPQHF; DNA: TGTGCCAGCAGTGAAGGAGGGGGAAGGAATCAGCCCCAGCATTTT
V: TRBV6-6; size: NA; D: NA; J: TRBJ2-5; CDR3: CASRGVQETQYF; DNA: TGTGCCAGCAGGGGAGTCCAAGAGACCCAGTACTTC
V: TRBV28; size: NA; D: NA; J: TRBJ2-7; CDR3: CASSSRQHYEQYF; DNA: TGTGCCAGCAGTTCGAGACAACACTACGAGCAGTACTTC
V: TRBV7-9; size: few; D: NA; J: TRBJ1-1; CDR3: CASSLSSGWDTEAFF; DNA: TGTGCCAGCAGCTTAAGTTCAGGGTGGGACACTGAAGCTTTCTTT
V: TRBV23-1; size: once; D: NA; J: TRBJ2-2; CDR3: CASSEVAGELFF; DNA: TGCGCCAGCAGTGAGGTGGCCGGGGAGCTGTTTTTT
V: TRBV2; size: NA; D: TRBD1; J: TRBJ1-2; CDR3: CASSTGGKVYGYTF; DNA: TGTGCCAGCAGTACAGGGGGCAAGGTCTATGGCTACACCTTC
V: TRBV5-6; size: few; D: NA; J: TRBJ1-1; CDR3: CASSLGQVMNTEAFF; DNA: TGTGCCAGCAGCTTGGGACAGGTTATGAACACTGAAGCTTTCTTT
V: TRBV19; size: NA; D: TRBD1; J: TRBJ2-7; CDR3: CASSATGGRLTEQYF; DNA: TGTGCCAGTAGTGCTACAGGGGGCCGATTAACCGAGCAGTACTTC
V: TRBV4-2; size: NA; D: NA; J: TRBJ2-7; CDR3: CASSQGRDRSYEQYF; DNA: TGTGCCAGCAGCCAAGGTCGGGACCGCTCCTACGAGCAGTACTTC
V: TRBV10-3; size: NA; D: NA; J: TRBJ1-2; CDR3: CAISEGVANYGYTF; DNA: TGTGCCATCAGTGAGGGGGTCGCTAACTATGGCTACACCTTC
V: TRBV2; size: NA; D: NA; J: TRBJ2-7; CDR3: CASRDPYEQYF; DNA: TGTGCCAGCAGGGACCCCTACGAGCAGTACTTC
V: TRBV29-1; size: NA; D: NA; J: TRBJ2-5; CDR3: CSVARDQETQYF; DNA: TGCAGCGTTGCCAGGGACCAAGAGACCCAGTACTTC
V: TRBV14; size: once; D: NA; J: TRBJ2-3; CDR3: CASSQGEDRTDTQYF; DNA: TGTGCCAGCAGCCAGGGGGAGGACCGCACAGATACGCAGTATTTT
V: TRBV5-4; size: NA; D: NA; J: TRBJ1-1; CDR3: CASSHRTGLSEAFF; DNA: TGTGCCAGCAGTCATAGAACAGGGTTGAGTGAAGCTTTCTTT
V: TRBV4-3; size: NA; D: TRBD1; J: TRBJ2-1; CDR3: CASSPRQGMVDEQFF; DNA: TGCGCCAGCAGCCCCCGACAGGGGATGGTCGATGAGCAGTTCTTC
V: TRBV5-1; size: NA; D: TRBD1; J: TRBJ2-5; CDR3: CASRPGTGPQETQYF; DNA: TGCGCCAGCAGGCCCGGGACAGGGCCCCAAGAGACCCAGTACTTC